The entry that follows covers one T cell receptor beta chain sequence. Germline CDR1 and CDR2: GTSNPN and SVGIG (reference sequence). This CDR3 has 12 amino acids. This sample stems from a study of blood T cell repertoires in COVID-19. For the study at large: The United States, Italy and Spain supplied acute and convalescent COVID-19 samples. The analysed material was cDNA or gDNA that came from T cells, B-cell-depleted T cells, or PBMCs.

In the authors' workflow: Reference gene primer amplification gave estimated nucleated cell counts. Method: immunoSEQ multiplex PCR; TCRdb's copy keeps in-frame clones and lacks some. That table gives V, J and clone size, and the DNA gave D and trimming. The sample holds around 270,000 clones, around nine tenths seen once. The Seattle site enrolled patients during active infection and followed them longitudinally. This chain links TRBV30 with TRBJ1-5; D might be TRBD1 (6 bases). The sequencing sample was made of peripheral blood. The sequence was obtained from a woman between 55 and 75 years old with COVID-19, enrolled during active disease. This CDR3 reads CAGRGYNQPQHF. The DNA for the CDR3 is TGTGCTGGAAGGGGGTACAATCAGCCCCAGCATTTT.